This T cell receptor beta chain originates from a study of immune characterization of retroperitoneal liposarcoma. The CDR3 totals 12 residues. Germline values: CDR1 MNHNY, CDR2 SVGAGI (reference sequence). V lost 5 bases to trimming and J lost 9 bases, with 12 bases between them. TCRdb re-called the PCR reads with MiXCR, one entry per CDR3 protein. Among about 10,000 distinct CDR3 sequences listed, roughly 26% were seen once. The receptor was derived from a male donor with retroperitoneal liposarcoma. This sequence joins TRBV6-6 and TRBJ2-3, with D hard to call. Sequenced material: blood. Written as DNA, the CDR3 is TGTGCCAGCAGTCCGGGTCGAGGCACGCAGTATTTT. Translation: CASSPGRGTQYF.